Listed below are T cell receptor beta chains from one sample, sequenced in a study of blood T cell repertoires in COVID-19. Clones were read by immunoSEQ multiplex PCR, and TCRdb kept only the in-frame ones, dropping some. The table includes roughly 500,000 clones, roughly 87% detected once. The specimen was peripheral blood. All receptors come from a man aged 18 to 30 with COVID-19, enrolled during active disease. Both conserved end residues are part of each CDR3. Each record gives: clone size, V gene, J gene, D gene, CDR3 DNA, CDR3 protein. A D gene is named only where the DNA matches it firmly. Only part of the rows carry a size: once, few, many, or a class if the clone is expanded.

>NA|TRBV7-8|TRBJ1-5|TRBD1
TGTGCCAGCAGCTTAGCGGGGACAGGGTCAAATCAGCCCCAGCATTTT
CASSLAGTGSNQPQHF
>NA|TRBV9|TRBJ1-2|TRBD1
TGTGCCAGCAGCGTAGAAAGGGGGCACTATGGCTACACCTTC
CASSVERGHYGYTF
>NA|TRBV6-4|TRBJ2-1|TRBD2
TGTGCCAGCAGAGCCCGACTAGCGGCAGCCTACAATGAGCAGTTCTTC
CASRARLAAAYNEQFF
>NA|TRBV24-1|TRBJ2-3|TRBD2
TGTGCCACCAGTGAATACGCCGGAGCGGGAGTCTCCGCAGATACGCAGTATTTT
CATSEYAGAGVSADTQYF
>NA|TRBV5-1|TRBJ2-1|NA
TGCGCCAGCAGCTTGAGAAAGGAGTTCAATGAGCAGTTCTTC
CASSLRKEFNEQFF
>NA|TRBV21-1|TRBJ2-3|NA
TGTGCCAGCCTATACCGGGACAGGGGCGGTACGAGCACAGATACGCAGTATTTT
CASLYRDRGGTSTDTQYF
>NA|TRBV5-1|TRBJ2-5|NA
TGCGCCAGCAGCTACGCCGCAAGGGGGCAAGAGACCCAGTACTTC
CASSYAARGQETQYF
>NA|TRBV23-1|TRBJ2-7|NA
TGCGCCAGCACACCGGGGGACAGATCCTACGAGCAGTACTTC
CASTPGDRSYEQYF
>NA|TRBV5-1|TRBJ2-7|NA
TGCGCCAGCAGATTTGACCGGGATCGGCGCTACGAGCAGTACTTC
CASRFDRDRRYEQYF
>NA|TRBV4-1|TRBJ2-1|TRBD2
TGCGCCAGCAGCCAAGTCCACACCCTAGCGGGAGTTTATGAGCAGTTCTTC
CASSQVHTLAGVYEQFF
>NA|TRBV7-8|TRBJ2-7|TRBD2
TGTGCCAGCAGTCCCGGGACTAGCATTCGCGAGCAGTACTTC
CASSPGTSIREQYF
>NA|TRBV19|TRBJ1-5|NA
TGTGCCAGCGGACAGTTAATTAATCAGCCCCAGCATTTT
CASGQLINQPQHF
>NA|TRBV18|TRBJ1-1|NA
TGTGCCAGCTCTATGGGCATGAACCCTGAAGCTTTCTTT
CASSMGMNPEAFF
>NA|TRBV19|TRBJ1-6|TRBD1
TGTGCCAGTAGTAAGGTGGACAGGGATTCACCCCTCCACTTT
CASSKVDRDSPLHF
>NA|TRBV7-6|TRBJ1-2|TRBD1
TGTGCCAGCAGCTTACTTCAGGGGGGAGAAGGCTACACCTTC
CASSLLQGGEGYTF
>NA|TRBV6-6|TRBJ2-7|TRBD2
TGTGCCAGCACAGCGGGAGGGACCTACGAGCAGTACTTC
CASTAGGTYEQYF
>NA|TRBV5-4|TRBJ2-3|NA
TGTGCCAGCAGCTTGTCCGGGGGGCGCACAGATACGCAGTATTTT
CASSLSGGRTDTQYF
>NA|TRBV7-2|TRBJ2-1|NA
TGTGCCAGCAGCTTAGGGGCGGGGTTGCCGGATGAGCAGTTCTTC
CASSLGAGLPDEQFF
>NA|TRBV7-6|TRBJ2-7|TRBD2
TGTGCCAGCAGCCTGGGACTAGCGGGAGGGCAATCCTACGAGCAGTACTTC
CASSLGLAGGQSYEQYF
>NA|TRBV10-3|TRBJ2-1|NA
TGTGCCATCAGTTCCGCGGGGCGCAGCTTAGAACAGTTCTTC
CAISSAGRSLEQFF
>few|TRBV4-1|TRBJ1-2|TRBD1
TGCGCCAGCAGCCAAGCCGGACAGGGACGTCGATATGGCTACACCTTC
CASSQAGQGRRYGYTF
>NA|TRBV4-1|TRBJ1-5|TRBD1
TGCGCCAGCAGCCAAGATTGGTCAGGGGGGCAGCCCCAGCATTTT
CASSQDWSGGQPQHF
>NA|TRBV3-1/TRBV3-2|TRBJ2-7|TRBD2
TGTGCCAGCAGACCAACAGCGGGAGGGACCTACGAGCAGTACTTC
CASRPTAGGTYEQYF
>NA|TRBV18|TRBJ2-5|TRBD1
TGTGCCAGCTCACCACTACAGGGGCAAGAGACCCAGTACTTC
CASSPLQGQETQYF
>NA|TRBV4-2|TRBJ1-1|NA
TGTGCCAGCAGCCAAGAAGGGCCGGGAAGAAGCACTGAAGCTTTCTTT
CASSQEGPGRSTEAFF
>NA|TRBV21-1|TRBJ2-3|NA
TGTGCCAGCAGCGAACTAGCGCAGCCAGATACGCAGTATTTT
CASSELAQPDTQYF
>NA|TRBV7-9|TRBJ1-1|NA
TGTGCCAGCAGCTTATTCCCCCCAGGGCCGGACACTGAAGCTTTCTTT
CASSLFPPGPDTEAFF
>NA|TRBV4-1|TRBJ2-7|TRBD2
TGCGCCAGCAGCCAAGAGGGGACTAGCGGTGACTACGAGCAGTACTTC
CASSQEGTSGDYEQYF
>NA|TRBV3-1/TRBV3-2|TRBJ2-7|TRBD1
TGTGCCAGCAGCCAATCCGGGACAGGGGTTTACGAGCAGTACTTC
CASSQSGTGVYEQYF
>NA|TRBV24-1|TRBJ1-2|NA
TGTGCCACCGGGGGGAACTATGGCTACACCTTC
CATGGNYGYTF
>NA|TRBV9|TRBJ1-2|TRBD1
TGTGCCAGCAGCGTAGACCCTGCTGACAGGGATCACGGCTACACCTTC
CASSVDPADRDHGYTF
>NA|TRBV2|TRBJ2-1|NA
TGTGCCACCGCCTACAATGAGCAGTTCTTC
CATAYNEQFF
>NA|TRBV7-8|TRBJ1-6|NA
TGTGCCAGCAGCTTAAGGTCCGGGGTGGGATCACCCCTCCACTTT
CASSLRSGVGSPLHF
>NA|TRBV5-1|TRBJ2-2|NA
TGCGCCAGCAGCTTGTTGGACTTATCTACCGGGGAGCTGTTTTTT
CASSLLDLSTGELFF
>NA|TRBV2|TRBJ2-7|TRBD1
TGTGCCAGCAGTTACCGGGACAGGCCCTACGAGCAGTACTTC
CASSYRDRPYEQYF
>NA|TRBV13|TRBJ2-1|TRBD2
TGTGCCAGCAGCTCCCGATCCGGGACTAGCGGGAGCTATGAGCAGTTCTTC
CASSSRSGTSGSYEQFF
>NA|TRBV9|TRBJ2-2|NA
TGTGCCAGCAGCGTAGCGCGGCAGAGCCCGAACACCGGGGAGCTGTTTTTT
CASSVARQSPNTGELFF
>NA|TRBV5-4|TRBJ1-6|TRBD1
TGTGCCAGCAGCTGGGGGACAGTTAATTCACCCCTCCACTTT
CASSWGTVNSPLHF
>NA|TRBV20-1|TRBJ1-2|TRBD1
TGCAGTGCTAGTGGCCCTTCCGGACAGGGGAACTATGGCTACACCTTC
CSASGPSGQGNYGYTF
>once|TRBV29-1|TRBJ1-5|NA
TGCAGCGTTGGAATCAGGGCAAATCAGCCCCAGCATTTT
CSVGIRANQPQHF